This T cell receptor (beta chain) emerged from a study of T cell clusters in autoimmune cytopenias. TRB amplification used 250 ng of peripheral blood genomic DNA. The CDR3 sequence is 16 residues long. Germline V lookup: CDR1 SGHKS, CDR2 YYEKEE (reference sequence). One tube held mixed TRB-A and TRB-B primer pools for touch-down PCR. TCRdb re-called the multiplex PCR reads, yielding one record per CDR3 amino acid sequence without DNA. This table holds around 11,000 distinct CDR3 sequences. The sample was also linked to a second study, of T cell repertoires in aging, cancer and after chemotherapy. That study reports: The whole study produced a dataset of roughly 8.6 million TCR reads.

The chain recombines TRBV5-5 with TRBJ2-1; the TCRdb call, TRBD1, lacks DNA for checking. The receptor comes from a human donor in good health. Sequenced sample: peripheral blood. The CDR3 protein is CASSTGIPMGPVQQFF.